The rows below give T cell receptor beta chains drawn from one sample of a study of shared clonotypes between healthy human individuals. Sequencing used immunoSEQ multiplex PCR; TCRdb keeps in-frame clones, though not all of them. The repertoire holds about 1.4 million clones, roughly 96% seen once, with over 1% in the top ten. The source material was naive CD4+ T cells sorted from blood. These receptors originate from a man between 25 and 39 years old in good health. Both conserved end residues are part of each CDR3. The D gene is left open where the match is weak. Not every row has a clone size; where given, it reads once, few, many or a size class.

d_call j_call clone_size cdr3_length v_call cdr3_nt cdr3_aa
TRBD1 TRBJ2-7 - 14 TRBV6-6 TGTGCCAGCAGTAGACAAGGGGGCCCCTACGAGCAGTACTTC CASSRQGGPYEQYF
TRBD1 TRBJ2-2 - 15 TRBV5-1 TGCGCCAGCAGCGTGACAGGGGCTCACACCGGGGAGCTGTTTTTT CASSVTGAHTGELFF
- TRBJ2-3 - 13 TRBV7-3 TGTGCCAGCAGCTACATAGCCCCAGATACGCAGTATTTT CASSYIAPDTQYF
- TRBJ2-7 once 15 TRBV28 TGTGCCAGCAGTTTCTTTCCAGGGGTCAACTACGAGCAGTACTTC CASSFFPGVNYEQYF
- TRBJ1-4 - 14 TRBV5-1 TGCGCCAGCAGCTTGATGGGGGTAAATGAAAAACTGTTTTTT CASSLMGVNEKLFF
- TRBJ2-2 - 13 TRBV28 TGTGCCAGCAGGAGTTTCGGTATCGGGGAGCTGTTTTTT CASRSFGIGELFF
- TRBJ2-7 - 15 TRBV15 TGTGCCACCAGCAGAGCGGGTAGTGGGACCTACGAGCAGTACTTC CATSRAGSGTYEQYF
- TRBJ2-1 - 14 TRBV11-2 TGTGCCAGCAGCCCTACGACGCCCTACAATGAGCAGTTCTTC CASSPTTPYNEQFF
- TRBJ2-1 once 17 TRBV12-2 TGTGCAAGTCGCTTAGATTGCACTAGAACAAATTACAATGAGCAGTTCTTC CASRLDCTRTNYNEQFF
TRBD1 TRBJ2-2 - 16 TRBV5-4 TGTGCCAGCAGCTTGGTGGGACAGGGAAACACCGGGGAGCTGTTTTTT CASSLVGQGNTGELFF
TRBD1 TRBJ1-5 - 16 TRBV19 TGTGCCAGTAGTATGGCGGGACAGGCCCCCAATCAGCCCCAGCATTTT CASSMAGQAPNQPQHF
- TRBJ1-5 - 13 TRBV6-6 TGTGCCAGCAGTCATCAACAACATCAGCCCCAGCATTTT CASSHQQHQPQHF
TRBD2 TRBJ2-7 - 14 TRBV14 TGTGCCAGCAGCCAAGTAGCGGGAGGGTACGAGCAGTACTTC CASSQVAGGYEQYF
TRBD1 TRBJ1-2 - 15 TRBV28 TGTGCCAGCCTTACCGCGGGACAGGGTTCTTATGGCTACACCTTC CASLTAGQGSYGYTF
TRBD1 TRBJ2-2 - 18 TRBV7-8 TGTGCCAGCAGTAAGGACCAAGGAAGGGGGCGTAACACCGGGGAGCTGTTTTTT CASSKDQGRGRNTGELFF
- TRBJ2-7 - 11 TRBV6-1 TGTGCCAGCAGGAGGGGGTACGAGCAGTACTTC CASRRGYEQYF
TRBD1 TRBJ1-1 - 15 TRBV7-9 TGTGCCAGCAGTCCCCCGGACAGGGGGAACACTGAAGCTTTCTTT CASSPPDRGNTEAFF
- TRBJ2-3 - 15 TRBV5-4 TGTGCCAGCAGCTTGGGGGCGGGGACCACAGATACGCAGTATTTT CASSLGAGTTDTQYF
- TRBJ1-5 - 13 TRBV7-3 TGTGCCAGCAGCTCAACGAGCAATCAGCCCCAGCATTTT CASSSTSNQPQHF
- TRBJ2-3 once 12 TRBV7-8 TGTGCCAGCAGCATGCAGACAGATACGCAGTATTTT CASSMQTDTQYF
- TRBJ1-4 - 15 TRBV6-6 TGTGCCAGCAGCCCCTTAGGGCTGGACGGTGAAAAACTGTTTTTT CASSPLGLDGEKLFF
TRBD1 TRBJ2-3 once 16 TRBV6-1 TGTGCCAGCAGTGAAGCGGGACAGCCTAGCACAGATACGCAGTATTTT CASSEAGQPSTDTQYF
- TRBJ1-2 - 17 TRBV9 TGTGCCAGCAGCGCTAGACACACCTCAGCTGCAAACTATGGCTACACCTTC CASSARHTSAANYGYTF
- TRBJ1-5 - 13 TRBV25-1 TGTGCCAGCAGTATAGGGAACGATCAGCCCCAGCATTTT CASSIGNDQPQHF
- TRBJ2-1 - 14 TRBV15 TGTGCCACCAGCAGCCTAAGGAACTACAATGAGCAGTTCTTC CATSSLRNYNEQFF
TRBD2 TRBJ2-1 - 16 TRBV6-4 TGTGCCAGCAGTGGAAAGCGGGAGAGGTATTACAATGAGCAGTTCTTC CASSGKRERYYNEQFF
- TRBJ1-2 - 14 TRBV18 TGTGCCAGCTCATCCGCCGGGACGAACTATGGCTACACCTTC CASSSAGTNYGYTF
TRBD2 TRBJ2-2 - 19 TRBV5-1 TGCGCCAGCAGCAGGACAAAAATGACTAGCGGGGGCAACACCGGGGAGCTGTTTTTT CASSRTKMTSGGNTGELFF
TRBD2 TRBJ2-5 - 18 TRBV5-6 TGTGCCAGCAGCTTGTTACGCGGCCTAGCGGGAGACCAAGAGACCCAGTACTTC CASSLLRGLAGDQETQYF
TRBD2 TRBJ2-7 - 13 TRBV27 TGTGCCAGCAGTTTGCGGGGGACCTACGAGCAGTACTTC CASSLRGTYEQYF
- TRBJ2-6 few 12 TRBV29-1 TGCAGCGTTGAATCTGGGGCCAACGTCCTGACTTTC CSVESGANVLTF
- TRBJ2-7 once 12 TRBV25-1 TGTGCCAGCACTAGTGGGGTATACGAGCAGTACTTC CASTSGVYEQYF
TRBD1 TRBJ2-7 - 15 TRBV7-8 TGTGCCAGCAGCCTTCCCCGGGACAGGGGATACGAGCAGTACTTC CASSLPRDRGYEQYF
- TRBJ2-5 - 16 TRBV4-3 TGCGCCAGCAGCCAAGCACTTAGACGCAGCCAAGAGACCCAGTACTTC CASSQALRRSQETQYF
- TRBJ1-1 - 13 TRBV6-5 TGTGCCAGCAGTTACTCCTTCTACACTGAAGCTTTCTTT CASSYSFYTEAFF
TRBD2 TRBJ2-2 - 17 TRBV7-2 TGTGCCAGCAGCTTAGGGGCTATTAGCGGGAGCACCGGGGAGCTGTTTTTT CASSLGAISGSTGELFF
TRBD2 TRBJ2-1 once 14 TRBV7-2 TGTGCCAGCAGCTTAACTAGCGGAAACAATGAGCAGTTCTTC CASSLTSGNNEQFF
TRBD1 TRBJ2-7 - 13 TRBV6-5 TGTGCCAGCAGTTTAGACAGGGAATTTAGGCTGTACTTC CASSLDREFRLYF
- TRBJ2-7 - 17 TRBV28 TGTGCCAGCAGTCCTAGGGTGGGGAGACTTCCTGAGGTCGAGCAGTACTTC CASSPRVGRLPEVEQYF
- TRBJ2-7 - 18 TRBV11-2 TGTGCCAGCAGCCCATTTAGTACCGCTCGGGCCGCTGAAAACGAGCAGTACTTC CASSPFSTARAAENEQYF
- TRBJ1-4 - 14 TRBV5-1 TGCGCCAGCAGCTTGGAGGAAACCCAAGAAAAACTGTTTTTT CASSLEETQEKLFF
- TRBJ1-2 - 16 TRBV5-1 TGCGCCAGCAGCCTAGATGGAAGGGCAAGTACTTGGGGCTACACCTTC CASSLDGRASTWGYTF
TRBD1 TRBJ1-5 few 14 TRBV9 TGTGCCAGCAGCGTAGGACAGGGGTTTGGTCCCCAGCATTTT CASSVGQGFGPQHF
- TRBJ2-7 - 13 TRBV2 TGTGCCAGGGGACTGGGAGGCTCCTACGAGCAGTACTTC CARGLGGSYEQYF
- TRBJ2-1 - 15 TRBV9 TGTGCCAGCAGCGTTTCGACTAGAATTGACAATGAGCAGTTCTTC CASSVSTRIDNEQFF
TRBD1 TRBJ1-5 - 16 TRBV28 TGTGCCAGCAGTTCATGGACAGGGGGTGGTGGTCAGCCCCAGCATTTT CASSSWTGGGGQPQHF